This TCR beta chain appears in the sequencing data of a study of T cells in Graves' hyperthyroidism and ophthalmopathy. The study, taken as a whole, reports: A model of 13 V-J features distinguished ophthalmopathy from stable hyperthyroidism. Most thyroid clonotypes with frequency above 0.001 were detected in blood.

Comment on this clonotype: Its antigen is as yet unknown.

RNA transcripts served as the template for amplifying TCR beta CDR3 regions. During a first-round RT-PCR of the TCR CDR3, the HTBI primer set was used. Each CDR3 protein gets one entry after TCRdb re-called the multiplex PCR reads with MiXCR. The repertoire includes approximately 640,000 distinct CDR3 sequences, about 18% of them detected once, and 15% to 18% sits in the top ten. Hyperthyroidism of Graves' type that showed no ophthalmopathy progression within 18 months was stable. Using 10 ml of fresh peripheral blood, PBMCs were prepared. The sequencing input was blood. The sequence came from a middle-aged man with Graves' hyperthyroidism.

The CDR3 DNA reads as TGTGCCAGCAGCCGGAGTAGCGGAGGAAATCCCTACGAGCAGTACTTC. The encoded protein is CASSRSSGGNPYEQYF. This chain joins TRBV7-9 and TRBJ2-7; weak D call: TRBD2 (6 bases). The germline gives CDR1 SEHNR, CDR2 FQNEAQ (reference sequence). This CDR3 contains 16 residues. Deletions cut 5 bases from V and 2 bases from J, with 19 bases between.